Listed here is a single T cell receptor (beta chain). It lacks a known antigen. Base qualities were left out, and no much larger clone turns up one base away. Reading from cysteine to phenylalanine, the CDR3 counts 16 amino acids. Only the CDR3 part of the read is kept: 48 bases, read in frame from the first base. V loses 4 bases, J loses 4 bases, and the germline ends lie 19 bases apart. Looking up the germline V gene yields CDR1 MGHRA and CDR2 YSYEKL. These data originate in a study of blood T cell repertoires in COVID-19 (TCRdb year 2020). About the investigation overall: The collaborator samples originated in the United States, Italy and Spain and spanned the acute and convalescent phases of COVID-19. The material from the prospective study consisted of cDNA or gDNA derived from T cells, B-cell-depleted T cells, or PBMCs. Subjects who had been exposed to COVID-19, were actively infected with it, or had recovered from it provided the deeply sampled blood TCRbeta repertoires that made up the dataset. The repertoires were made available in a free public database intended to serve as a resource for research on the immune response to SARS-CoV-2. The samples were drawn from the first 160 participants of the ongoing ImmuneRACE study and from 950 to 1,500 subjects provided by 6 global collaborators. The sample metadata nearly always contained a de-identified subject ID, COVID-19 status, age in years and sex. HLA class I and class II types, where available, came from metadata supplied by the sample provider rather than from assay-based typing.

The collaborating institutions used their own protocols to collect whole blood in K2EDTA tubes. For TCRbeta analysis, collaborators shipped samples as frozen whole blood, isolated PBMCs, or DNA extracted from either of those sample types. General study outcomes and caveats: The quantity of clinical and demographic metadata differed by source and by participant and was supplied without curation.

TCRbeta CDR3 regions were amplified from genomic DNA by means of the immunoSEQ Assay, a bias-controlled multiplex PCR. For the original study's pipeline: Nucleated cell counts per sample were estimated from amplification of reference gene primers within the assay. Sequence reads were collapsed and filtered to measure the absolute abundance of every unique TCRbeta CDR3 rearrangement. Productive Simpson clonality was computed per sample as the square root of Simpson's diversity index over productive rearrangements. TCRdb provides this immuneACCESS table in a form limited to in-frame rearrangements. Some clones are lacking; in checked studies, under half of them reflect an unresolved V gene, and why the rest are absent is not known. V and J calls and clone size are those listed in that table; D and trimming were worked out from the DNA. This sample has 30,000 to 45,000 clones in its table, and around nine tenths of those were observed once. The ten largest clones add up to less than 7% of the sample.

The TCR was taken from a human donor in a cohort sampled during active COVID-19. The sample was peripheral blood. The rearrangement joined TRBV4-1 to TRBJ1-1; TRBD1 could be the D gene, as 5 bases match. CDR3 sequence: CASSLEGRRVGTEAFF. The sequence in DNA is TGCGCCAGCAGCCTCGAAGGCCGCAGGGTAGGCACTGAAGCTTTCTTT.